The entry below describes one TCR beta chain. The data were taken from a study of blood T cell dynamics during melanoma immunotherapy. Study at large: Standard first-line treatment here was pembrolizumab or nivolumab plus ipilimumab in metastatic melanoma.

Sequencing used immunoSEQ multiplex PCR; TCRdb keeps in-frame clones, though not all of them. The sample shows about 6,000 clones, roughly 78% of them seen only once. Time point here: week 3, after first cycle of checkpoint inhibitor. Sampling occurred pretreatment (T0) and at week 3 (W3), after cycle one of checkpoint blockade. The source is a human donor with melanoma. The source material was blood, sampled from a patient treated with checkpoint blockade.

The CDR3 DNA follows: TGTGCCAGCACCCCAATCCCCAACACTATTACCTACGAGCAGTACTTC. Translating it yields CASTPIPNTITYEQYF. The V call is TRBV7-9, the J call TRBJ2-7; unclear D gene. Per the germline V gene, CDR1 is SEHNR and CDR2 is FQNEAQ (reference sequence). The V gene lost 7 bases and the J gene lost 2 bases, with 21 bases spanning the gap. The CDR3 sequence is 16 residues long.